One sample yielded the 29 T cell receptor beta chains listed below, sequenced in a study of technical replicates of blood from four donors. TCRdb's copy holds only in-frame clones and misses some; the assay was immunoSEQ multiplex PCR. Among 70,000 to 85,000 clones listed, roughly 90% were seen once. The sample taken for sequencing was T cells isolated from PBMCs. The receptors come from a human donor in good health.

The V and J genes are TRBV2 and TRBJ1-2; the match to TRBD1 covers 9 bases. From germline, CDR1 is SNHLY and CDR2 FYNNEI. CDR3 length: 11 amino acids. J lost 12 bases, V lost 7 bases, and 6 bases had no gene match. CDR3 nucleotides: TGTGCCAGCATCCGGACAGGGGTAAACACCTTC. This encodes CASIRTGVNTF.

V is TRBV30 and J is TRBJ1-5; weak D call: TRBD1 (5 bases). Per germline, CDR1 GTSNPN and CDR2 SVGIG (reference sequence). CDR3 length: 13 amino acids. V shed 4 bases and J shed 2 bases, with 9 bases lying between them. The CDR3 reads CAWNGAGNQPQHF. Written as DNA, the CDR3 is TGTGCCTGGAATGGGGCGGGCAATCAGCCCCAGCATTTT.

V usage is TRBV7-2 and J usage is TRBJ2-5; D is uncertain. The CDR3 spans 14 residues. In germline, CDR1 is SGHTA, CDR2 FQGNSA. V lost 5 bases, J lost 4 bases, and 14 bases lay in between. The CDR3 is CASSTWARSETQYF. The CDR3 DNA reads as TGTGCCAGCAGCACGTGGGCCAGGTCAGAGACCCAGTACTTC.

This sequence joins TRBV7-9 and TRBJ1-4; D is uncertain. Trimming removed 1 base from V and 0 bases from J, with 6 bases in between. The CDR3 is 15 amino acids. Germline lookup yields CDR1 SEHNR and CDR2 FQNEAQ (reference sequence). CDR3 sequence: CASSLGESTNEKLFF. CDR3 DNA sequence: TGTGCCAGCAGCTTAGGGGAGTCAACTAATGAAAAACTGTTTTTT.

As DNA, the CDR3 is TGTGCCAGCAGCCAAGGACGGGAACCCCCTAATGAAAAACTGTTTTTT. This translates into CASSQGREPPNEKLFF. The chain recombines TRBV4-2 with TRBJ1-4; D gene ambiguous. This CDR3 spans 16 amino acids. Trimming left V 1 base short and J 3 bases short, with 12 bases between. Germline V CDR1 and CDR2: LGHNA, YNFKEQ.

The table lists this clone with a count of one. CDR3 protein: CASSQDRRNTEAFF. The CDR3 DNA reads TGTGCCAGCAGCCAAGACAGGCGGAACACTGAAGCTTTCTTT. The rearrangement links TRBV7-2 to TRBJ1-1; tentatively, D is TRBD1 (6 bases). The V end lost 5 bases, the J end lost 1 base, and 11 bases lay between the germline ends. CDR1 SGHTA and CDR2 FQGNSA come from the germline V gene. The CDR3 consists of 14 residues.

V and J are TRBV9 and TRBJ1-1; maybe TRBD1 (6 bases). Germline V gene data show CDR1 as SGDLS and CDR2 as YYNGEE. The CDR3 covers 13 residues. Between the trimmed V and J ends, which lost 0 bases and 7 bases, there was a span of 10 bases. The CDR3 bases are TGTGCCAGCAGCGTAGGTACAGGGCGTGAAGCTTTCTTT. This encodes CASSVGTGREAFF.

This clone showed up just once. This chain joins TRBV28 and TRBJ2-7; 7 bases match TRBD1. Germline loops: CDR1 MDHEN, CDR2 SYDVKM. The CDR3 contains 15 residues. Unmatched junction bases numbered 10, after V lost 6 bases and J lost 2 bases. In DNA, the CDR3 is TGTGCCAGCAGCCCCGGCGACAGGGCGACCTACGAGCAGTACTTC. It specifies CASSPGDRATYEQYF.

Only one count was recorded for this clone. The chain recombines TRBV7-6 with TRBJ1-4, with 7 bases aligning to TRBD1. Germline trimming cut 1 base from V and 7 bases from J; bases unmatched to any gene: 0. The CDR3 consists of 13 residues. In germline, CDR1 is SGHVS, CDR2 FNYEAQ. CDR3: CASSLGQGEKLFF. The DNA for the CDR3 is TGTGCCAGCAGCTTAGGACAGGGTGAAAAACTGTTTTTT.

This clone appeared a single time. V is TRBV30 and J is TRBJ2-7; TRBD2 might be the D (5 bases). Germline CDR1 is GTSNPN and CDR2 is SVGIG (reference sequence). With 2 bases removed from V and 4 bases from J, the gap between germline ends came to 6 bases. The length of the CDR3 is 11 residues. The DNA of the CDR3 is TGTGCCTGGAGTAGCGGTTACGAGCAGTACTTC. It specifies CAWSSGYEQYF.

The chain has TRBV2 and TRBJ1-2; TRBD1 aligns across 7 bases. The CDR3 consists of 12 residues. V dropped 6 bases and J dropped 2; count of bases not matched to a gene: 0. CDR1 and CDR2 from the germline V gene are SNHLY and FYNNEI. The CDR3 nucleotides are TGTGCCAGCAGGACAGGGAACTATGGCTACACCTTC. This gives the protein CASRTGNYGYTF.

This clone was counted between two and nine times. V is TRBV12-5 and J is TRBJ1-1; 8 nucleotides align to TRBD1. This CDR3 has 13 residues. V gave up 3 bases and J gave up 4 bases; unmatched junction bases: 1. Germline CDR1 reads LGHNT; CDR2 reads FRNRAP. CDR3 coding DNA: TGTGCTAGTGGTTTTCAGGGGGCCACTGAAGCTTTCTTT. Protein product: CASGFQGATEAFF.

This clone occurred once. This chain's CDR3 is CASSSNTGFEQYF. DNA of the CDR3: TGTGCCAGCAGTTCCAATACAGGGTTCGAGCAGTACTTC. The chain couples TRBV6-5 to TRBJ2-7, with D perhaps matching TRBD1 (6 bases). V dropped 4 bases and J dropped 6 bases, with 13 bases sitting between them. CDR1 and CDR2 (germline): MNHEY, SVGAGI. The CDR3 totals 13 residues.

Turning to this clone: At the DNA level, this CDR3 is encoded by other sequences in the same sample as well. The gene calls are TRBV27 and TRBJ1-1, with D hard to call. The CDR3 is 13 amino acids. Between the trimmed V and J ends, which lost 2 bases and 1 base, there was a span of 5 bases. The germline V gene encodes CDR1 MNHEY and CDR2 SMNVEV (reference sequence). CDR3 sequence reads: CASSLTGNTEAFF. DNA of the CDR3: TGTGCCAGCAGTTTAACTGGGAACACTGAAGCTTTCTTT.

In its sample, this clone was seen once. The rearrangement joins TRBV7-8 to TRBJ2-7; 7 positions match TRBD2. The germline gives CDR1 SGHVS, CDR2 FQNEAQ. Germline trimming cut 1 base from V and 0 bases from J; bases unmatched to any gene: 6. The CDR3 covers 16 residues. CDR3 nucleotides: TGTGCCAGCAGCTTAGTAGTCCGCGGGAGCTCCTACGAGCAGTACTTC. This codes for CASSLVVRGSSYEQYF.

This clone was counted a single time. The same CDR3 can be traced to other DNA sequences in this sample. V and J are TRBV6-5 and TRBJ1-2, with a tentative D call TRBD1 (5 bases). CDR3 length: 11 amino acids. The V end was cut by 5 bases, the J end by 4 bases, with 5 bases between. In germline, CDR1 is MNHEY, CDR2 SVGAGI. The CDR3 nucleotides are TGTGCCAGCAGTCAGGGCTATGGCTACACCTTC. Translated, it gives CASSQGYGYTF.

The chain employs TRBV5-8 and TRBJ2-7; D call uncertain. Between the trimmed V and J ends, which lost 2 bases and 4 bases, there was a span of 7 bases. Germline CDR1 SGHTS, CDR2 YDEGEE. The length of the CDR3 is 12 residues. The CDR3 region has the DNA TGTGCCAGCAGCTTTATCGGTTACGAGCAGTACTTC. This codes for CASSFIGYEQYF.

The rearrangement links TRBV11-2 to TRBJ1-1, with D perhaps matching TRBD1 (5 bases). CDR1 and CDR2 from the germline V gene are SGHAT and FQNNGV. The V end was cut by 5 bases, the J end by 1 base, with 11 bases between. The CDR3 consists of 14 residues. The CDR3 DNA reads as TGTGCCAGCAGCCAGCAGACAGAGAACACTGAAGCTTTCTTT. Translated, it gives CASSQQTENTEAFF. The variable domain in full, with the rest retrieved from reference TRBV11-2 and TRBJ1-1, is EAGVAQSPRYKIIEKRQSVAFWCNPISGHATLYWYQQILGQGPKLLIQFQNNGVVDDSQLPKDRFSAERLKGVDSTLKIQPAKLEDSAVYLCASSQQTENTEAFFGQGTRLTVV.

The table lists this clone with a count of one. The rearrangement joins TRBV27 to TRBJ1-2; TRBD1 matches 7 bases. V dropped 0 bases and J dropped 4; count of bases not matched to a gene: 8. The germline gives CDR1 MNHEY, CDR2 SMNVEV (reference sequence). This CDR3 comprises 16 residues. CDR3 amino acids: CASSLSKRQGPYGYTF. The CDR3 DNA reads as TGTGCCAGCAGTTTATCTAAACGACAGGGCCCCTATGGCTACACCTTC.

V usage is TRBV29-1 and J usage is TRBJ2-7; tentative D call: TRBD2 (7 bases). The CDR3 runs 14 residues. Trimming left V 4 bases short and J 0 bases short, with 13 bases between. Germline CDR1 reads SQVTM; CDR2 reads ANQGSEA. The CDR3 is CSVGPGGDSYEQYF. The CDR3 DNA follows: TGCAGCGTTGGCCCGGGGGGCGACTCCTACGAGCAGTACTTC.

The chain couples TRBV6-5 to TRBJ1-5; TRBD1 might be the D (6 bases). Germline loops: CDR1 MNHEY, CDR2 SVGAGI. The germline V and J ends were trimmed by 8 bases and 7 bases, with 6 bases remaining between them. This CDR3 spans 10 amino acids. CDR3 DNA sequence: TGTGCCAGCGGGGGCCAGCCCCAGCATTTT. It encodes CASGGQPQHF.

The genes are TRBV14 and TRBJ2-3, with TRBD1 matching 7 bases. The CDR3 extends over 14 amino acids. V lost 2 bases and J lost 6; bases outside the gene matches: 5. Germline V gives CDR1 SGHDN, CDR2 FVKESK. CDR3 sequence: CASSQRQTGDTQYF. The CDR3 nucleotides read TGTGCCAGCAGCCAACGACAGACAGGGGATACGCAGTATTTT.

This chain uses TRBV28 with TRBJ2-3, with a tentative D call TRBD2 (5 bases). The CDR3 sequence is 14 residues long. V lost 5 bases to trimming and J lost 3 bases, with 12 bases between them. Germline lookup yields CDR1 MDHEN and CDR2 SYDVKM. The CDR3 nucleotides are TGTGCCAGCAGTATCCTCGGACTTACAGATACGCAGTATTTT. Protein: CASSILGLTDTQYF.

This rearrangement joins TRBV15 to TRBJ1-2; D remains unclear. This CDR3 contains 13 residues. Trimming took 8 bases from V and 6 from J, leaving 16 bases between them. Germline V gene data show CDR1 as LNHNV and CDR2 as YYDKDF (reference sequence). CDR3 coding DNA: TGTGCCACCCTAGGAGGGAACGATGATGGCTACACCTTC. Protein: CATLGGNDDGYTF.

CDR3 sequence (DNA): TGCGCCAGCAGCCAAGACGGTTATTACAATGAGCAGTTCTTC. Its protein is CASSQDGYYNEQFF. The V call is TRBV4-1, the J call TRBJ2-1; D uncertain. Germline V gives CDR1 MGHRA, CDR2 YSYEKL. The germline V and J ends were trimmed by 0 bases and 4 bases, with 7 bases remaining between them. This CDR3 is 14 amino acids long.

This sequence joins TRBV7-3 and TRBJ1-1; D is undetermined. The V gene's germline CDR1 is SGHTA and CDR2 FQGTGA. This CDR3 has 12 residues. The V and J ends lost 3 bases and 0 bases respectively, with 2 bases between them. The CDR3 spells CASSFMNTEAFF. Here the CDR3 DNA reads TGTGCCAGCAGCTTCATGAACACTGAAGCTTTCTTT.

The J gene is TRBJ1-1, the V gene TRBV6-1; D might be TRBD1 (5 bases). Germline lookup yields CDR1 MNHNS and CDR2 SASEGT. V lost 8 bases, J lost 2 bases, and 15 bases lay in between. This CDR3 is built from 14 residues. The CDR3 is CASGGLGGNTEAFF. The DNA for the CDR3 is TGTGCCAGCGGGGGTTTGGGGGGAAACACTGAAGCTTTCTTT.

The chain carries TRBV19 and TRBJ2-7, with 8 bases aligning to TRBD1. The trim removed 6 bases at V and 7 bases at J, leaving 11 bases unmatched. This CDR3 region has 14 residues. Germline CDR1 is LNHDA and CDR2 is SQIVND (reference sequence). The CDR3, as DNA: TGTGCCAGTAGCTGGGACAGGTTTTCTGAAGAGCAGTACTTC. This gives the protein CASSWDRFSEEQYF.

This rearrangement joins TRBV4-1 to TRBJ2-1; 10 positions agree with TRBD2. Germline assignment: CDR1 MGHRA and CDR2 YSYEKL. This CDR3 has 18 residues. Trimming removed 4 bases from V and 0 bases from J; junction bases left unmatched: 9. The DNA of the CDR3 is TGCGCCAGCAGCCCACCGGAGGGACTAGCGAACTCCTACAATGAGCAGTTCTTC. Amino acid sequence: CASSPPEGLANSYNEQFF.